This T cell receptor beta chain is from a study of post-analysis software for immune sequencing data. Incorporated into the TCR beta cDNA libraries were unique molecular identifiers, which served to reduce PCR and sequencing biases. TCRdb re-called the PCR reads through MiXCR, storing one row per CDR3 protein. The sample lists about 620,000 distinct CDR3 sequences, about 44% seen once, with under 2% in the top ten. Remarks on this clonotype: The antigen is not known.

The CDR3 loop spans 13 amino acids. CDR1 and CDR2 (germline): SGHRS, YFSETQ. Overall study findings and caveats: TRBV5-6, TRBV5-1 and TRBV20-1 were among roughly five TRBV segments more frequent in patients than controls.

This chain joins TRBV5-1 and TRBJ2-5; the D gene is possibly TRBD1 (5 bases). The tail of the sequence fits TRBJ2-7 better, so the J call may be wrong. The source is a girl aged 5-17 years with multiple sclerosis. Sequenced: blood. DNA for the CDR3: TGCGCCAGCAGGACAGATCAAACCTACGAGCAGTACTTC. It codes for CASRTDQTYEQYF.